Listed below are T cell receptor beta chains from one sample, sequenced in a study of T cell repertoires in aging, cancer and after chemotherapy. One entry per CDR3 protein, called by TCRdb with MiXCR from the multiplex PCR reads. The sample has approximately 8,400 distinct CDR3 sequences, more than 25% seen once. The sequenced material came from blood. Receptors were obtained from a human donor in good health. The CDR3 runs from the conserved cysteine through the conserved F or W. D genes are given only for firm matches. Size is omitted from some rows. Given values are once, few, many or a class for expanded clones.

>TRBV6-4|TRBJ1-2|-|few
CASSDRGINYGYTF
TGTGCCAGCAGTGATCGGGGGATTAACTATGGCTACACCTTC
>TRBV12-3/TRBV12-4|TRBJ2-5|TRBD2|-
CASSQTGGGTRETQYF
TGTGCCAGCAGTCAAACTGGCGGGGGAACACGAGAGACCCAGTACTTC
>TRBV6-2/TRBV6-3|TRBJ1-2|TRBD1|few
CASSYSRDRPNYGYTF
TGTGCCAGCAGTTACTCCCGGGACAGGCCGAACTATGGCTACACCTTC
>TRBV6-5|TRBJ1-6|-|few
CASGLVGSSYNSPLHF
TGTGCCAGCGGACTGGTGGGGAGCTCCTATAATTCACCCCTCCACTTT
>TRBV29-1|TRBJ1-1|TRBD1|few
CSARTGGHTEAFF
TGCAGCGCCAGGACAGGGGGGCACACTGAAGCTTTCTTT
>TRBV6-2/TRBV6-3|TRBJ2-7|TRBD2|few
CASRASGGVPYEQYF
TGTGCCAGCAGAGCGAGCGGGGGGGTCCCCTACGAGCAGTACTTC
>TRBV5-4|TRBJ1-1|-|few
CASRKGRREAFF
TGTGCCAGCAGGAAGGGGAGGAGAGAAGCTTTCTTT
>TRBV20-1|TRBJ2-3|TRBD2|-
CSARDLASGKYTDTQYF
TGCAGTGCTAGAGATCTGGCTAGCGGAAAATACACAGATACGCAGTATTTT
>TRBV30|TRBJ1-2|-|-
CAWSVYGGYGYTF
TGTGCCTGGAGTGTGTACGGGGGTTATGGCTACACCTTC
>TRBV28|TRBJ1-2|-|few
CASSSAGPYGYTF
TGTGCCAGCAGTTCGGCAGGGCCCTATGGCTACACCTTC
>TRBV7-2|TRBJ1-5|TRBD1|-
CASSPDRGVNQPQHF
TGTGCCAGCAGCCCGGACAGGGGTGTAAATCAGCCCCAGCATTTT
>TRBV27|TRBJ2-1|-|few
CASSLGQEQFF
TGTGCCAGCAGTTTGGGGCAGGAGCAGTTCTTC
>TRBV6-5|TRBJ1-6|-|-
CASRTERQATNSPLHF
TGTGCCAGCAGGACTGAACGACAGGCAACTAATTCACCCCTCCACTTT
>TRBV27|TRBJ2-2|TRBD1|once
CATSDRELLSNTGELFF
TGTGCCACCTCTGACAGGGAACTTCTTTCGAACACCGGGGAGCTGTTTTTT
>TRBV5-4|TRBJ2-1|-|few
CASSPRGGPSYNEQFF
TGTGCCAGCAGCCCCAGGGGCGGGCCCTCCTACAATGAGCAGTTCTTC
>TRBV12-3/TRBV12-4|TRBJ2-2|-|-
CASSFLPGVGGELFF
TGTGCCAGCAGTTTTTTACCAGGGGTGGGCGGGGAGCTGTTTTTT
>TRBV5-4|TRBJ1-2|-|few
CASSYDKGRYTF
TGTGCCAGCAGCTACGACAAGGGACGCTACACCTTC
>TRBV6-2/TRBV6-3|TRBJ1-1|-|-
CASSSQHSTNTEAFF
TGTGCCAGCAGTAGTCAACACAGCACCAACACTGAAGCTTTCTTT
>TRBV7-2|TRBJ1-6|-|-
CASRGGGLYNSPLHF
TGTGCCAGCAGGGGCGGGGGGCTCTATAATTCACCCCTCCACTTT
>TRBV29-1|TRBJ2-3|-|large
CSVDLRFDTQYF
TGCAGCGTTGATCTCAGGTTTGATACGCAGTATTTT
>TRBV6-2/TRBV6-3|TRBJ2-3|TRBD2|-
CASSIRDYRTDTQYF
TGTGCCAGCAGTATCAGGGACTACCGCACAGATACGCAGTATTTT
>TRBV5-6|TRBJ2-7|-|-
CASSSRETTGQPYEQYF
TGTGCCAGCAGCTCCCGGGAGACCACGGGACAGCCCTACGAGCAGTACTTC
>TRBV7-2|TRBJ2-1|TRBD1|-
CASSQDRGINEQFF
TGTGCCAGCAGCCAGGACAGGGGGATCAATGAGCAGTTCTTC
>TRBV27|TRBJ2-5|-|-
CASRLQGTETQYF
TGTGCCAGCAGACTTCAGGGAACCGAGACCCAGTACTTC
>TRBV7-2|TRBJ2-7|-|-
CASSLRRVEQYF
TGTGCCAGCAGCTTGAGGAGGGTCGAGCAGTACTTC
>TRBV6-6|TRBJ2-5|TRBD2|-
CVSSRIAGGSETQYF
TGTGTCAGCAGTAGGATAGCGGGGGGCTCCGAGACCCAGTACTTC